A selection of T cell receptor beta chains follows, all from one sample in a study of T-cell reconstitution after alpha-beta-depleted transplantation in children. Via MiXCR, TCRdb re-called the PCR reads, giving one row per CDR3 protein. This repertoire shows about 640,000 distinct CDR3 sequences, around 17% found once; its top ten account for approximately 1%. Source: PBMCs from the stem cell graft donor, taken from the stem cell graft. The receptor source for this set is a human donor who donated a stem cell graft to a child with acute myeloid leukemia. Each CDR3 is given with its conserved first and last residue. D genes are given only for firm matches. Size is stated for part of the rows, as once, few or many counts, or as a class when the clone is expanded.

v_call	j_call	d_call	clone_size	cdr3_nt	cdr3_aa
TRBV5-1	TRBJ1-1	-	few	TGCGCCAGCAGCTTGGTGTCTAACACTGAAGCTTTCTTT	CASSLVSNTEAFF
TRBV7-9	TRBJ1-1	TRBD1	-	TGTGCCAGCAGGTTCACAGGGGGCACTGAAGCTTTCTTT	CASRFTGGTEAFF
TRBV9	TRBJ2-1	-	many	TGTGCCAGCAGCGTAGAGGGGCGTACTTTTGATGAGCAGTTCTTC	CASSVEGRTFDEQFF
TRBV20-1	TRBJ2-7	-	-	TGCAGTGCTGTCTTGGGGACAAATTTTTACGAGCAGTACTTC	CSAVLGTNFYEQYF
TRBV7-2	TRBJ1-5	TRBD1	-	TGTGCCAGCAGCCCGGGACAGTCTTATCAGCCCCAGCATTTT	CASSPGQSYQPQHF
TRBV20-1	TRBJ2-3	-	many	TGCAGTGCTAGATTAGCAGCGGTTTTCACAGATACGCAGTATTTT	CSARLAAVFTDTQYF
TRBV20-1	TRBJ1-1	-	few	TGCAGTGCGGAACCGACAGAGATGAACACTGAAGCTTTCTTT	CSAEPTEMNTEAFF
TRBV12-3/TRBV12-4	TRBJ1-5	-	many	TGTGCCAGCCTAGACGGGGACTATAGCAATCAGCCCCAGCATTTT	CASLDGDYSNQPQHF
TRBV23-1	TRBJ2-3	-	many	TGCGCCAGCAGTCAATCGAGGGATACGCAGTATTTT	CASSQSRDTQYF
TRBV20-1	TRBJ2-2	-	-	TGCAGTGCTAGAGGCGACGGGGAGCTGTTTTTT	CSARGDGELFF
TRBV6-1	TRBJ2-7	-	few	TGTGCCAGCAGCGAGACAGACTCCGAGCAGTACTTC	CASSETDSEQYF
TRBV20-1	TRBJ2-7	-	many	TGCAGTGCAATAACGACACCCTCCTACGAGCAGTACTTC	CSAITTPSYEQYF
TRBV7-9	TRBJ1-2	-	-	TGTGCCAGCAGCTTAGTGGCCGGCTCTAACTATGGCTACACCTTC	CASSLVAGSNYGYTF
TRBV20-1	TRBJ2-7	TRBD2	many	TGCAGTGCTGGACTAGCGGGGGGGATCTACGAGCAGTACTTC	CSAGLAGGIYEQYF
TRBV7-9	TRBJ2-1	-	-	TGTGCCAGCAGACCGGGACACCTATCCTACAATGAGCAGTTCTTC	CASRPGHLSYNEQFF
TRBV6-5	TRBJ2-5	TRBD2	-	TGTGCCAGCAGTTACTCCGGGACTAGCGGGTACCAAGAGACCCAGTACTTC	CASSYSGTSGYQETQYF
TRBV12-3/TRBV12-4	TRBJ1-1	-	many	TGTGCCAGCAGTTTAAGGCGAATTGAAGCTTTCTTT	CASSLRRIEAFF
TRBV9	TRBJ2-3	-	many	TGTGCCAGCAGCGTAGGGTCAGATACGCAGTATTTT	CASSVGSDTQYF
TRBV24-1	TRBJ2-5	TRBD1	-	TGTGCCACCAGTACGATGCAAACCAAGGACAGGGAAGAGACCCAGTACTTC	CATSTMQTKDREETQYF
TRBV12-3/TRBV12-4	TRBJ2-3	TRBD2	-	TGTGCCAGCAGCTCTCCGGGACTAGCGGGGGGGATTACAGATACGCAGTATTTT	CASSSPGLAGGITDTQYF
TRBV7-9	TRBJ1-2	TRBD1	-	TGTGCCAGCAGTGCAACCGGGACAGGCCATGGCTACACCTTC	CASSATGTGHGYTF
TRBV11-2	TRBJ2-7	TRBD1	-	TGTGCCAGCAGCTTAGGGGCAGGGGGAATTTCGTACGAGCAGTACTTC	CASSLGAGGISYEQYF
TRBV20-1	TRBJ1-1	-	many	TGCAGTGCTAGAGTGCCGGGGATGAACACTGAAGCTTTCTTT	CSARVPGMNTEAFF
TRBV7-9	TRBJ2-1	TRBD1	-	TGTGCCAGCAGTTATCCCGACAGGGGAAATGAGCAGTTCTTC	CASSYPDRGNEQFF
TRBV20-1	TRBJ2-1	TRBD2	few	TGCAGTGCTCCCGGTAGCGGGGGGGGATACAATGAGCAGTTCTTC	CSAPGSGGGYNEQFF
TRBV5-5	TRBJ2-3	-	many	TGTGCCAGCAGCTTGGCCGGAGGGGGGAGAGATACGCAGTATTTT	CASSLAGGGRDTQYF
TRBV7-2	TRBJ2-5	-	-	TGTGCCAGCAGCTTAGCGGGGCCGCCTCCTGGGTCTGGAGAGACCCAGTACTTC	CASSLAGPPPGSGETQYF
TRBV6-1	TRBJ1-5	-	many	TGTGCCAGCAGTGAAGTACAGAATAGCAATCAGCCCCAGCATTTT	CASSEVQNSNQPQHF
TRBV12-3/TRBV12-4	TRBJ1-4	-	-	TGTGCCAGCAGTTTATCTCGGCAGTTTGAAAAACTGTTTTTT	CASSLSRQFEKLFF
TRBV28	TRBJ2-3	-	-	TGTGCCAGCACCCTCGGAGTAACCGGCACAGATACGCAGTATTTT	CASTLGVTGTDTQYF
TRBV20-1	TRBJ2-3	-	few	TGCAGTGCTAGAGATCCTCAGTACAGCACAGATACGCAGTATTTT	CSARDPQYSTDTQYF
TRBV5-1	TRBJ2-1	TRBD2	few	TGCGCCAGCAGCCCTGGACTAGCGGGGGGTCTGAGCTCCTACAATGAGCAGTTCTTC	CASSPGLAGGLSSYNEQFF
TRBV20-1	TRBJ2-2	-	many	TGCAGTGCTAGGTTTGGGACACCAAACACCGGGGAGCTGTTTTTT	CSARFGTPNTGELFF
TRBV4-3	TRBJ2-1	TRBD2	few	TGCGCCAGCAGCGCCGGGACTAGTGATGAGCAGTTCTTC	CASSAGTSDEQFF
TRBV6-1	TRBJ2-3	-	many	TGTGCCAGCAGTGAAGCGCCGGCCAGGGGCGCAGATACGCAGTATTTT	CASSEAPARGADTQYF
TRBV20-1	TRBJ1-2	-	many	TGCAGTGCTAGTGTAAGCGAGAACTATGGCTACACCTTC	CSASVSENYGYTF
TRBV29-1	TRBJ1-1	-	many	TGCAGCGTAATAGGGGAGACTGAAGCTTTCTTT	CSVIGETEAFF
TRBV18	TRBJ2-3	-	many	TGTGCCAGCTCACCACCCTTGGTACTGACAGATACGCAGTATTTT	CASSPPLVLTDTQYF
TRBV20-1	TRBJ1-2	TRBD1	many	TGCAGTGCTAGAGAAGGGGGCGCTTCGGGCTACACCTTC	CSAREGGASGYTF
TRBV20-1	TRBJ1-4	-	many	TGCAGTGCTGGACAGAATAATGAAAAACTGTTTTTT	CSAGQNNEKLFF
TRBV20-1	TRBJ1-1	-	many	TGCAGTGCGGAGAACTCGGACGACGGAATTGAAGCTTTCTTT	CSAENSDDGIEAFF
TRBV7-9	TRBJ2-3	-	many	TGTGCCAGCAGGCTCACAGATACGCAGTATTTT	CASRLTDTQYF
TRBV5-1	TRBJ1-2	-	few	TGCGCCAGCAGGGTCGAAAACTATGGCTACACCTTC	CASRVENYGYTF
TRBV25-1	TRBJ2-5	-	-	TGTGCCAGCAGTGACCTCTCGAGAGGGAAAGAGACCCAGTACTTC	CASSDLSRGKETQYF